This TCR beta chain was captured by sequencing in a study of beta chain features in type 1 diabetes. About 120 mL of blood, on average, came from one heparinised draw per donor. This clone has more than one count but fewer than ten. Its specificity is not known. As every portion of the isolated RNA was reverse transcribed, the sequencing read expressed TCRB transcripts. TCRdb keeps only in-frame clones here, not all; method: immunoSEQ multiplex PCR. Counted here are more than 300,000 clones, 8.5% to 10% occurring once; the ten biggest clones make up approximately 0.6%. Deletions cut 7 bases from V and 7 bases from J, with 14 bases between. There are 13 residues in the CDR3. CDR1 is SNHLY, CDR2 FYNNEI, per germline. Study-wide results and caveats: Across all four CD4+ subsets, people with type 1 diabetes showed modestly shorter TCRB CDR3s. PCR might show a preference for shorter templates, equally across patients and controls. Compared to healthy donors, patients appeared to have naive, central memory and Treg TCRB repertoires that were more alike.

Sequencing input: central memory CD4+ T cells from blood. This sequence was found in a man younger than 45 with type 1 diabetes. The V and J genes are TRBV2 and TRBJ1-5; possible D gene TRBD1, 5 bases. The CDR3 is CASTLGPRQPQHF. CDR3 bases: TGTGCCAGCACCCTGGGACCCAGACAGCCCCAGCATTTT.